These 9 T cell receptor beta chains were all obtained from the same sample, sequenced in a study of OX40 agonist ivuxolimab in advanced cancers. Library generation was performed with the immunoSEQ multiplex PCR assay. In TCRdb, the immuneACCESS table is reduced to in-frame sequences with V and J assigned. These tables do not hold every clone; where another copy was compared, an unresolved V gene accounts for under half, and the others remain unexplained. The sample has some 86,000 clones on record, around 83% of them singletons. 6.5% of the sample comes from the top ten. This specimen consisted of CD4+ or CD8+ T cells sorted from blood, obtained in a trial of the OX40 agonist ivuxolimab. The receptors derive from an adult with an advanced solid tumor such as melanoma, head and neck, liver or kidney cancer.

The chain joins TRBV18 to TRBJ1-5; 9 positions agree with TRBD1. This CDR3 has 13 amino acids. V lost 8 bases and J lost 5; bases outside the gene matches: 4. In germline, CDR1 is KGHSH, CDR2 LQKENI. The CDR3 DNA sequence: TGTGCCAGCCAGGGACAGGGTGATCAGCCCCAGCATTTT. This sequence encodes CASQGQGDQPQHF.

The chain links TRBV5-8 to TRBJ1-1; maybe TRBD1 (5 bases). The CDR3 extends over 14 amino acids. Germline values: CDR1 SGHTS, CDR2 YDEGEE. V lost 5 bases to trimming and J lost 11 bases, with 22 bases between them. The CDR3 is CASRRIRGLVGAFF. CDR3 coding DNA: TGTGCCAGCAGGCGGATAAGGGGACTCGTAGGTGCTTTCTTT. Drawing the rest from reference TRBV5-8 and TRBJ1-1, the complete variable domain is EAGVTQSPTHLIKTRGQQATLRCSPISGHTSVYWYQQALGLGLQFLLWYDEGEERNRGNFPPRFSGRQFPNYSSELNVNALELEDSALYLCASRRIRGLVGAFFGQGTRLTVV.

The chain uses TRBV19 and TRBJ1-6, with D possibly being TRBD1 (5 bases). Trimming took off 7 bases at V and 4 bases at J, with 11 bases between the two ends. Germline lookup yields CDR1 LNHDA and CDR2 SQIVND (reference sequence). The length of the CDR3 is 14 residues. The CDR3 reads CASKSTDYNSPLHF. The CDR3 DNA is TGTGCCAGTAAATCGACAGATTATAATTCACCCCTCCACTTT. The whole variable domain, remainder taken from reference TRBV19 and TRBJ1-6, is DGGITQSPKYLFRKEGQNVTLSCEQNLNHDAMYWYRQDPGQGLRLIYYSQIVNDFQKGDIAEGYSVSREKKESFPLTVTSAQKNPTAFYLCASKSTDYNSPLHFGNGTRLTVT.

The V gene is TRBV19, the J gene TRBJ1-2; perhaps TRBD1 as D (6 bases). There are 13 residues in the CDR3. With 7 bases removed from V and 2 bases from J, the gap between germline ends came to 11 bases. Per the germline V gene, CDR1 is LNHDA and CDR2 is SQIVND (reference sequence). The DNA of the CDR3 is TGTGCCAGTAAAGTCGACAGGAACTATGGCTACACCTTC. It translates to CASKVDRNYGYTF.

Here the CDR3 reads CASSSGTVNEKLFF. The CDR3 nucleotides read TGTGCCAGCAGCTCTGGGACAGTTAATGAAAAACTGTTTTTT. The gene calls are TRBV5-4 and TRBJ1-4; 7 bases line up with TRBD1. Germline-derived CDR1 and CDR2 are SGHNT and YYREEE (reference sequence). The V and J ends lost 3 bases and 4 bases, in that order; junction bases with no gene match: 3. This CDR3 spans 14 amino acids.

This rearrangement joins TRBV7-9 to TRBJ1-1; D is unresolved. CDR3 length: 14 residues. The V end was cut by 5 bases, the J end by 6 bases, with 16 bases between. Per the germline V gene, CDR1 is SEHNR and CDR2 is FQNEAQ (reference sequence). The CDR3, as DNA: TGTGCCAGCAGCCTCTCGACCGCGGACCCTGAAGCTTTCTTT. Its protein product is CASSLSTADPEAFF. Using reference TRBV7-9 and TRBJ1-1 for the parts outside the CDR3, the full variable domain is DTGVSQNPRHKITKRGQNVTFRCDPISEHNRLYWYRQTLGQGPEFLTYFQNEAQLEKSRLLSDRFSAERPKGSFSTLEIQRTEQGDSAMYLCASSLSTADPEAFFGQGTRLTVV.

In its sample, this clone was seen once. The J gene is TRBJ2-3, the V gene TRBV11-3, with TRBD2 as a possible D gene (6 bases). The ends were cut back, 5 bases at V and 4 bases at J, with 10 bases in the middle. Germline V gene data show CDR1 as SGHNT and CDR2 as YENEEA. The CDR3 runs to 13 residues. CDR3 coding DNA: TGTGCCAGCAGCCCTCCGGGGGCAGATACGCAGTATTTT. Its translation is CASSPPGADTQYF.

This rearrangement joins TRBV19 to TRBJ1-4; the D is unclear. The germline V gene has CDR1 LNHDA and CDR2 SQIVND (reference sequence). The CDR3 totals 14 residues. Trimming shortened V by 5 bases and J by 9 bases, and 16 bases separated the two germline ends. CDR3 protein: CASSLISDMKKLFF. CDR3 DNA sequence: TGTGCCAGTAGTCTTATATCGGATATGAAAAAACTGTTTTTT.

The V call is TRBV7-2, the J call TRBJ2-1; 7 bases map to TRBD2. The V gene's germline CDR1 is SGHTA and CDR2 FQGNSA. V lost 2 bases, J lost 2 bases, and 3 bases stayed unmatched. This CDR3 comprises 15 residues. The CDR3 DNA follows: TGTGCCAGCAGCTTACGGGCGGGAGCCTACAATGAGCAGTTCTTC. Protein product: CASSLRAGAYNEQFF.